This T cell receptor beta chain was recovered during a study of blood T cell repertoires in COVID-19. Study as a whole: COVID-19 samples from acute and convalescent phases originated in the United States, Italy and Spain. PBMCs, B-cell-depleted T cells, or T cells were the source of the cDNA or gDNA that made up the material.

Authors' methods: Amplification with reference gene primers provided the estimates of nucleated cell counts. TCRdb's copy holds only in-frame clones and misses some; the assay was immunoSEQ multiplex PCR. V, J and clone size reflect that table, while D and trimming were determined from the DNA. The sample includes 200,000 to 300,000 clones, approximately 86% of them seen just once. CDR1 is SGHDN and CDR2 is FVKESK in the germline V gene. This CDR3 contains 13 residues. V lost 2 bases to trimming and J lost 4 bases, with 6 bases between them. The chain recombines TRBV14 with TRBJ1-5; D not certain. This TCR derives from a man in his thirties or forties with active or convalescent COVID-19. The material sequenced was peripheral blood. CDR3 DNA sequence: TGTGCCAGCAGCCAAAATATAAATCAGCCCCAGCATTTT. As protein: CASSQNINQPQHF.